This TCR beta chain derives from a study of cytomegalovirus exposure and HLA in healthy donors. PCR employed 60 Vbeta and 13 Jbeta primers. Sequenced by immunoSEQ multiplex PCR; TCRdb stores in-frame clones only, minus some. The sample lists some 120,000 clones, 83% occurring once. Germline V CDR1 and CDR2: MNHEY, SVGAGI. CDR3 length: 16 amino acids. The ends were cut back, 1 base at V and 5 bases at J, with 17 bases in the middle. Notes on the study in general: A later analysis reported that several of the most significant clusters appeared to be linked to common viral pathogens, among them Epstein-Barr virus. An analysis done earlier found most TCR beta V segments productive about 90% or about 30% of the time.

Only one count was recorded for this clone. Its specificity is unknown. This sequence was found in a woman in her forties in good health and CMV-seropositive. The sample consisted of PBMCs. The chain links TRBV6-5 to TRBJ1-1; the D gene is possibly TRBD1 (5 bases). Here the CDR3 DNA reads TGTGCCAGCAGTTACTGGGTAGGTCAGGGCCTTACTGAAGCTTTCTTT. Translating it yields CASSYWVGQGLTEAFF.